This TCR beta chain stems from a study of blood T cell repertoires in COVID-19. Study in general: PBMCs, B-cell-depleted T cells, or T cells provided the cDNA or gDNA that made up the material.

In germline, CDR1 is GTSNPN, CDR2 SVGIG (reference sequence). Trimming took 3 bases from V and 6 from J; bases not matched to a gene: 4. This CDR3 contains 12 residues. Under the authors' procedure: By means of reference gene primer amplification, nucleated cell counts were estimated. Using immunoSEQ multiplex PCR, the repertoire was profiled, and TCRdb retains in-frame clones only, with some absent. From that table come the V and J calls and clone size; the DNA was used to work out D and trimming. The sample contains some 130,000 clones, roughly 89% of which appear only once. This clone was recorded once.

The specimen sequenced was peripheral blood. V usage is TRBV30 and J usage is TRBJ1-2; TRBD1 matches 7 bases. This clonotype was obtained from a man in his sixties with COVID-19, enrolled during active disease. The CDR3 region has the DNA TGTGCCTGGAGAAGACAGGGAGATGGCTACACCTTC. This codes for CAWRRQGDGYTF.